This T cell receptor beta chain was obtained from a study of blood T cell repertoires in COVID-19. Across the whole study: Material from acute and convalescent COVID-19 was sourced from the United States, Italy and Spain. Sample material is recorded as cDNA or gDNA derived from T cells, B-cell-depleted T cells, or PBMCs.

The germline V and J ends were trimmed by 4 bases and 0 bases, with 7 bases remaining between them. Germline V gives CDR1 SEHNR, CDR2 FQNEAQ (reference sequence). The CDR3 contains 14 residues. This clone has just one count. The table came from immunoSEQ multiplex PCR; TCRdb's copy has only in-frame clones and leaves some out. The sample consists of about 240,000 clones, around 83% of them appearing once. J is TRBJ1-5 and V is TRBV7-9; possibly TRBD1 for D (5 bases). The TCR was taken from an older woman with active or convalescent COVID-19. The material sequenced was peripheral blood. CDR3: CASSSDISNQPQHF. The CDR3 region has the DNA TGTGCCAGCAGCTCGGACATTAGCAATCAGCCCCAGCATTTT.